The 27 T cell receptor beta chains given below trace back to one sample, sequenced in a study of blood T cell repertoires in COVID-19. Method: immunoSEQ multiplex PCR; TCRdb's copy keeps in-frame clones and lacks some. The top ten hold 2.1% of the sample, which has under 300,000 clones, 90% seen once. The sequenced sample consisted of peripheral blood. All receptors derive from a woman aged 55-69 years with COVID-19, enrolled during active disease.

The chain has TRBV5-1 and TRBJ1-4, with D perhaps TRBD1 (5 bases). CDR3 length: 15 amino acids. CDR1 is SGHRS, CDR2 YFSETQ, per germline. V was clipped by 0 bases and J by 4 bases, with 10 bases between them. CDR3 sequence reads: CASSLDPGFNEKLFF. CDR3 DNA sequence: TGCGCCAGCAGCTTGGACCCAGGGTTTAATGAAAAACTGTTTTTT. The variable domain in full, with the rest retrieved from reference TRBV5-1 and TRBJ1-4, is KAGVTQTPRYLIKTRGQQVTLSCSPISGHRSVSWYQQTPGQGLQFLFEYFSETQRNKGNFPGRFSGRQFSNSRSEMNVSTLELGDSALYLCASSLDPGFNEKLFFGSGTQLSVL.

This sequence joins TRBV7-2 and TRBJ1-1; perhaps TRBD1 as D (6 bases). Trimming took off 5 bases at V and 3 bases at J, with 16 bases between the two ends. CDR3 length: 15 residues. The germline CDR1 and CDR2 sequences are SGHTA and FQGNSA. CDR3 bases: TGTGCCAGCAGCACCTCGGGGGGGCGGGACACTGAAGCTTTCTTT. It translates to CASSTSGGRDTEAFF.

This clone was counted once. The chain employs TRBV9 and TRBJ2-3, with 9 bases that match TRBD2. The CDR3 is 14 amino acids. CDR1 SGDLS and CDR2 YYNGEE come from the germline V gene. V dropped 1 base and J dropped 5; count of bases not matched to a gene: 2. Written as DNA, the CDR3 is TGTGCCAGCAGCGTACTAGCGGGGAGAGATACGCAGTATTTT. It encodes CASSVLAGRDTQYF.

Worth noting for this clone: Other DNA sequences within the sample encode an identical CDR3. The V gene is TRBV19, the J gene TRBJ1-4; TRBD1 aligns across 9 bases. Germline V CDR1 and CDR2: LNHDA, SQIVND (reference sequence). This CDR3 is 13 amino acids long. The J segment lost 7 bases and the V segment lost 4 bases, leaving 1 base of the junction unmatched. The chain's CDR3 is CASSTDRGEKLFF. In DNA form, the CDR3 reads TGTGCCAGTAGTACGGACAGGGGTGAAAAACTGTTTTTT.

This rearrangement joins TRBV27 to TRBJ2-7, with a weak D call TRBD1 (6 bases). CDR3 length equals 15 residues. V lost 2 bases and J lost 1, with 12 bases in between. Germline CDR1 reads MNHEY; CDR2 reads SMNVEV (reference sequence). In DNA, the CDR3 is TGTGCCAGCAGTTTAAGGGCAGGGGCATCCTACGAGCAGTACTTC. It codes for CASSLRAGASYEQYF.

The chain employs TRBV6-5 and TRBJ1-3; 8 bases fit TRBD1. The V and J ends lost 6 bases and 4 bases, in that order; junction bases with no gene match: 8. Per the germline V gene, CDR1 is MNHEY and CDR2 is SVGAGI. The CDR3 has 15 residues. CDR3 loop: CASRSDRGLGNTIYF. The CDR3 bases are TGTGCCAGCAGAAGTGACAGGGGACTAGGAAACACCATATATTTT.

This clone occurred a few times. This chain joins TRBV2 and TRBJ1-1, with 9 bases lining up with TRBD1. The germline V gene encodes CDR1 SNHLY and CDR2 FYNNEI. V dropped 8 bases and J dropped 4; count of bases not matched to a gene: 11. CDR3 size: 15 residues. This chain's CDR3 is CASGTGRFSSTEAFF. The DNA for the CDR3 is TGTGCCAGCGGGACAGGGAGGTTCTCTAGCACTGAAGCTTTCTTT.

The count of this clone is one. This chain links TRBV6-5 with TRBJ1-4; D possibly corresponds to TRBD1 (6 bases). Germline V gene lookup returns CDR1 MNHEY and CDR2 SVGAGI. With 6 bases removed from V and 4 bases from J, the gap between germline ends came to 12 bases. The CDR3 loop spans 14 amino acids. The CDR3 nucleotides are TGTGCCAGCAGCGACAGGCCCTTTAATGAAAAACTGTTTTTT. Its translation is CASSDRPFNEKLFF.

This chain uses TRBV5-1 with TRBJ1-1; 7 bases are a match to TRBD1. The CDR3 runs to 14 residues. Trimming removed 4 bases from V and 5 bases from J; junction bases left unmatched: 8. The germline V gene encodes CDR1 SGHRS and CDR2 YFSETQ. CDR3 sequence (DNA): TGCGCCAGCAGCCCTAGACAGGGATCGACTGAAGCTTTCTTT. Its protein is CASSPRQGSTEAFF.

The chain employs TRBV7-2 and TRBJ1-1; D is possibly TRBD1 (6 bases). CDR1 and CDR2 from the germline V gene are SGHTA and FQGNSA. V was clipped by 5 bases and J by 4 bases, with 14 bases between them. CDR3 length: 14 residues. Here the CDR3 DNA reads TGTGCCAGCAGCCAGCGGAGAGGGGGCACTGAAGCTTTCTTT. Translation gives CASSQRRGGTEAFF.

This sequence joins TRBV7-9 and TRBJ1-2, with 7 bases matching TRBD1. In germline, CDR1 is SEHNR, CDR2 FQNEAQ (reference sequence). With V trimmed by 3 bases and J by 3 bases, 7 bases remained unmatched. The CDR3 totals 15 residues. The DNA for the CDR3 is TGTGCCAGCAGCTTTCCCGAAACAGGGGACTATGGCTACACCTTC. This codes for CASSFPETGDYGYTF.

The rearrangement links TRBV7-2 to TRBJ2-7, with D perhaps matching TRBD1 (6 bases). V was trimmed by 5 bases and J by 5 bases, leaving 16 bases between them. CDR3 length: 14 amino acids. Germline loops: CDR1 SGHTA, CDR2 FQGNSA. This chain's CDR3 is CASSPNRVPDEQYF. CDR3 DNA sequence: TGTGCCAGCAGCCCCAACAGGGTTCCGGACGAGCAGTACTTC.

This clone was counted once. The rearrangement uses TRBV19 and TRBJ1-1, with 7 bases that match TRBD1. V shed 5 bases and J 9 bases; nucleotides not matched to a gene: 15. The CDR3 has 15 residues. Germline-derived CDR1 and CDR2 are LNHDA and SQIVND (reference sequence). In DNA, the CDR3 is TGTGCCAGTAGTGGAGGGGGCGGGATCGGTCTACAAGCTTTCTTT. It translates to CASSGGGGIGLQAFF.

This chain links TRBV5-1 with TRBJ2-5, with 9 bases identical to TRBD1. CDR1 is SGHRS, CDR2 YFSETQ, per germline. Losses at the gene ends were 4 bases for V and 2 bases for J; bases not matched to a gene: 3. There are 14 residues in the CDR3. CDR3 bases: TGCGCCAGCAGCGGCGGACAGGGGCAAGAGACCCAGTACTTC. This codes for CASSGGQGQETQYF. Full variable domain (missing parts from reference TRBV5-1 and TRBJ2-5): KAGVTQTPRYLIKTRGQQVTLSCSPISGHRSVSWYQQTPGQGLQFLFEYFSETQRNKGNFPGRFSGRQFSNSRSEMNVSTLELGDSALYLCASSGGQGQETQYFGPGTRLLVL.

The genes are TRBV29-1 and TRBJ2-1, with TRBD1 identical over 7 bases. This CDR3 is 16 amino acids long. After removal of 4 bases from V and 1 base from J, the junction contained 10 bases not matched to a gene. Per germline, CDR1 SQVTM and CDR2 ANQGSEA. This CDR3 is CSVGFPGQDSYNEQFF. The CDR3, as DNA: TGCAGCGTTGGATTCCCTGGACAGGATTCCTACAATGAGCAGTTCTTC.

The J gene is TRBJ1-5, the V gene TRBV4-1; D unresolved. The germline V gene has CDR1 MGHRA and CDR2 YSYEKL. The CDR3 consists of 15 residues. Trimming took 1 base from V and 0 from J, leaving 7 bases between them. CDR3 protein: CASSQGPYSNQPQHF. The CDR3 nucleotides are TGCGCCAGCAGCCAAGGGCCGTATAGCAATCAGCCCCAGCATTTT.

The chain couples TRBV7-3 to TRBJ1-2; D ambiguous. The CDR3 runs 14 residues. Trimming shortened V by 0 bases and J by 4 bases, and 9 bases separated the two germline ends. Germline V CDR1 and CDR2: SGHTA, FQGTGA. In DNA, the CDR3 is TGTGCCAGCAGCTTAACCCCCGGCGGCTATGGCTACACCTTC. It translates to CASSLTPGGYGYTF.

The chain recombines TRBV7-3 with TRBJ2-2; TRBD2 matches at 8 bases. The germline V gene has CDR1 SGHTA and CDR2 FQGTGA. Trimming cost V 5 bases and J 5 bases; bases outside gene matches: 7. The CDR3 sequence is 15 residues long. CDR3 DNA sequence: TGTGCCAGCAGCCTGGGACTAGGAGGGACCGGGGAGCTGTTTTTT. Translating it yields CASSLGLGGTGELFF.

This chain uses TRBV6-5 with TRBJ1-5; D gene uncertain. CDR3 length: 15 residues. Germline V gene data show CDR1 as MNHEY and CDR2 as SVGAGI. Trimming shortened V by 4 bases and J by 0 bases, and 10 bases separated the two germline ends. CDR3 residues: CASSFGIHSNQPQHF. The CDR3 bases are TGTGCCAGCAGTTTCGGGATTCATAGCAATCAGCCCCAGCATTTT.

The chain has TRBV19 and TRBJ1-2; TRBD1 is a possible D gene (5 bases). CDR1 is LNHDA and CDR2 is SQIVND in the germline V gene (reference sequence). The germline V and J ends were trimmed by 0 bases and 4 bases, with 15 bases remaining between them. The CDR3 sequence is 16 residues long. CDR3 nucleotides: TGTGCCAGTAGTATAGATAGGGCCAGGGTAGGCTATGGCTACACCTTC. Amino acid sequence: CASSIDRARVGYGYTF.

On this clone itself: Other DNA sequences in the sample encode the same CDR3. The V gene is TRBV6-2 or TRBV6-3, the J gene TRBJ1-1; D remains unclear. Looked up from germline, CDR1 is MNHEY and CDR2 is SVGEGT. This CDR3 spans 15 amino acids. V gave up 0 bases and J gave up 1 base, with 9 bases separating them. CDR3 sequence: CASSYSGQPNTEAFF. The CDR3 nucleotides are TGTGCCAGCAGTTACTCTGGGCAGCCGAACACTGAAGCTTTCTTT.

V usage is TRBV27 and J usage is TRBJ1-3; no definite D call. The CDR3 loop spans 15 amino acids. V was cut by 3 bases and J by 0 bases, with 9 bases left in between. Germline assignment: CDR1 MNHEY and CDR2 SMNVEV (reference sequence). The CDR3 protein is CASSLVGSSGNTIYF. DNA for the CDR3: TGTGCCAGCAGTTTGGTTGGGAGCTCTGGAAACACCATATATTTT.

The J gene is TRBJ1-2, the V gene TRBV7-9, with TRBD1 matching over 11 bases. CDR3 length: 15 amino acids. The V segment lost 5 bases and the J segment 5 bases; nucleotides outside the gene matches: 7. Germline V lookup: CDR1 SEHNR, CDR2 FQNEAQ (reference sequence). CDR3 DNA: TGTGCCAGCAGCCAACGGACAGGGGGCGTGTATGGCTACACCTTC. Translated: CASSQRTGGVYGYTF. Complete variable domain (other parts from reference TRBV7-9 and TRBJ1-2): DTGVSQNPRHKITKRGQNVTFRCDPISEHNRLYWYRQTLGQGPEFLTYFQNEAQLEKSRLLSDRFSAERPKGSFSTLEIQRTEQGDSAMYLCASSQRTGGVYGYTFGSGTRLTVV.

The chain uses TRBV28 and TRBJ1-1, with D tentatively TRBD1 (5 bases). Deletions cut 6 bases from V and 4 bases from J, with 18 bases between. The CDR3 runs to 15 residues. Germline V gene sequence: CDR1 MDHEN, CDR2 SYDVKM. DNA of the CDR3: TGTGCCAGCAGCCTTGGGGGGGGGTCTTCCACTGAAGCTTTCTTT. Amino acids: CASSLGGGSSTEAFF.

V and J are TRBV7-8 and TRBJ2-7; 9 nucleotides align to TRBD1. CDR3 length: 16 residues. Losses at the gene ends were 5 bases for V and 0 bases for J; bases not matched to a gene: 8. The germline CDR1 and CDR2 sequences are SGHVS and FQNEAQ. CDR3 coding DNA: TGTGCCAGCAGCCCTGGCGGGGACAGGGCCTCCTACGAGCAGTACTTC. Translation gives CASSPGGDRASYEQYF.

The CDR3 nucleotides are TGTGCCAGCAGCTCCGAATTTGAGGGCTATGGCTACACCTTC. Translating it yields CASSSEFEGYGYTF. The J gene is TRBJ1-2, the V gene TRBV11-2; D gene unclear. The CDR3 consists of 14 residues. Germline CDR1 reads SGHAT; CDR2 reads FQNNGV. The V and J ends lost 4 bases and 4 bases respectively, with 13 bases between them.

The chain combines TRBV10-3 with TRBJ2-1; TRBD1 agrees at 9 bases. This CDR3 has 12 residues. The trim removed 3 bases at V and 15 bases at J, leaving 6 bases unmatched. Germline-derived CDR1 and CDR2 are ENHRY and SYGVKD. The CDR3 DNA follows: TGTGCCATCAGTGACCCGGGACAGGGCGGGTTCTTC. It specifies CAISDPGQGGFF.